This T cell receptor (beta chain) stems from a study of Graves' ophthalmopathy and Graves' hyperthyroidism. This clonotype has just a few counts. Trimming removed 4 bases from V and 2 bases from J; junction bases left unmatched: 1. Germline CDR1 is SQVTM and CDR2 is ANQGSEA. The CDR3 contains 13 residues. Researchers took RNA transcripts and amplified TCR beta CDR3 regions from them. HTBI primers were employed in first-round RT-PCR, then a second-round multiplex PCR followed. TCRdb re-derived calls from the multiplex PCR reads in MiXCR, one entry per CDR3 protein. The table includes over a million distinct CDR3 sequences, about 36% detected once.

This TCR was sampled from an adult man with Graves' hyperthyroidism. The sequencing input was peripheral blood or thyroid tissue (not recorded which). The chain recombines TRBV29-1 with TRBJ2-7; 11 bases fit TRBD1. This chain's CDR3 is CSVAGQGAYEQYF. The CDR3 DNA reads TGCAGCGTTGCGGGACAGGGGGCCTACGAGCAGTACTTC.